Listed below are T cell receptor beta chains from one sample, sequenced in a study of blood T cells in healthy people across ages. TCRdb independently ran MiXCR on the 5' RACE reads; one entry per CDR3 protein. The repertoire holds roughly 800,000 distinct CDR3 sequences, with around a quarter as singletons. The same specimen was also included in a second study, on T cells of mothers and their children.

Sequenced input: blood. The source of these receptors is a boy younger than 18 in good health. Both conserved end residues are part of each CDR3. D genes are given only for firm matches. The size entry is marked missing in some rows and otherwise reads once, few, many or a size class.

clone_size	v_call	d_call	j_call	cdr3_aa	cdr3_nt
few	TRBV3-1	.	TRBJ2-2	CASSQTITGAQGELFF	TGTGCCAGCAGCCAGACGATCACAGGCGCTCAGGGGGAGCTGTTTTTT
few	TRBV29-1	.	TRBJ1-2	CSVEPQGNYGYTF	TGCAGCGTTGAACCTCAGGGGAATTATGGCTACACCTTC
.	TRBV7-9	.	TRBJ2-6	CASSPSYSQGYQAGANVLTF	TGTGCCAGCAGCCCCTCATATTCACAGGGTTATCAAGCTGGGGCCAACGTCCTGACTTTC
.	TRBV14	TRBD1	TRBJ1-6	CASSGRTGIDSPLHF	TGTGCCAGCAGTGGACGGACAGGGATCGATTCACCCCTCCACTTT
.	TRBV5-5	.	TRBJ2-7	CASSPGLQPPYEQYF	TGTGCCAGCAGCCCCGGACTCCAACCACCCTACGAGCAGTACTTC
.	TRBV6-6	.	TRBJ1-1	CAIRGAYTEAFF	TGTGCCATAAGAGGGGCGTACACTGAAGCTTTCTTT
few	TRBV7-8	TRBD2	TRBJ2-1	CASSTELASYNEQFF	TGTGCCAGCAGCACAGAACTAGCGAGTTACAATGAGCAGTTCTTC
.	TRBV30	TRBD1	TRBJ1-1	CAWSFGGQDTEAFF	TGTGCCTGGAGTTTCGGGGGACAGGACACTGAAGCTTTCTTT
few	TRBV12-3/TRBV12-4	.	TRBJ1-6	CASSLASNSPLHF	TGTGCCAGCAGTTTAGCGAGTAATTCACCCCTCCACTTT
.	TRBV7-2	.	TRBJ1-2	CASSTRPSPGYTF	TGTGCCAGCAGCACTCGGCCCTCCCCTGGCTACACCTTC
.	TRBV4-2	.	TRBJ2-7	CASSQAGIGYEQYF	TGTGCCAGCAGCCAAGCTGGGATTGGCTACGAGCAGTACTTC
.	TRBV9	TRBD2	TRBJ2-4	CASSGGTSPAKNIQYF	TGTGCCAGCAGCGGGGGGACTAGCCCAGCCAAAAACATTCAGTACTTC
.	TRBV6-5	TRBD1	TRBJ1-6	CASSTGQMWGSPLHF	TGTGCCAGCAGTACGGGACAGATGTGGGGTTCACCCCTCCACTTT
few	TRBV5-1	TRBD1	TRBJ2-7	CASSSPLGQASYEQYF	TGCGCCAGCAGCTCACCCTTGGGACAGGCTTCCTACGAGCAGTACTTC
few	TRBV12-3/TRBV12-4	.	TRBJ1-4	CASSPSWGSSNEKLFF	TGTGCCAGCAGTCCCAGCTGGGGCAGTTCAAATGAAAAACTGTTTTTT
.	TRBV5-1	.	TRBJ2-1	CASSLGVSRNEQFF	TGCGCCAGCAGCCTGGGGGTCTCAAGGAATGAGCAGTTCTTC
.	TRBV20-1	TRBD2	TRBJ2-3	CSARRGRGTDTQYF	TGCAGTGCTCGCCGCGGGCGGGGGACAGATACGCAGTATTTT
.	TRBV7-3	.	TRBJ2-1	CASSRDWSYNEQFF	TGTGCCAGCAGCAGGGATTGGTCCTACAATGAGCAGTTCTTC
.	TRBV7-9	TRBD1	TRBJ1-6	CASSPGTGVSSSYNSPLHF	TGTGCCAGCAGCCCCGGGACAGGGGTTTCGAGCTCCTATAATTCACCCCTCCACTTT
many	TRBV4-1	.	TRBJ1-5	CASSPAGRGQPQHF	TGCGCCAGCAGCCCGGCGGGTCGGGGGCAGCCCCAGCATTTT
few	TRBV29-1	.	TRBJ2-1	CSVLGWGNEQFF	TGCAGCGTTTTGGGCTGGGGCAATGAGCAGTTCTTC
.	TRBV9	.	TRBJ2-5	CASSAGGGVQETQYF	TGTGCCAGCAGCGCAGGAGGAGGCGTTCAAGAGACCCAGTACTTC
.	TRBV7-9	.	TRBJ1-2	CAALVSWNGYTF	TGTGCCGCCCTAGTATCCTGGAATGGCTACACCTTC
few	TRBV10-3	TRBD1	TRBJ1-2	CAISESGQGAYGYTF	TGTGCCATCAGTGAGTCGGGACAGGGGGCCTATGGCTACACCTTC
few	TRBV11-1	TRBD2	TRBJ2-1	CAGSSSGGGLHEQFF	TGTGCCGGCAGCTCTAGCGGGGGGGGTTTGCATGAGCAGTTCTTC
.	TRBV2	.	TRBJ1-5	CASSEARTSNQPQHF	TGTGCCAGCAGTGAAGCAAGGACTAGCAATCAGCCCCAGCATTTT
.	TRBV27	TRBD1	TRBJ2-2	CASSLVQTGTGGELFF	TGTGCCAGCAGTTTAGTCCAGACAGGGACGGGCGGGGAGCTGTTTTTT